This TCR beta chain is drawn from a study of blood T cell repertoires in COVID-19. Study summary: T cells, B-cell-depleted T cells, or PBMCs provided the cDNA or gDNA that served as material.

The V gene lost 5 bases and the J gene lost 8 bases, with 12 bases spanning the gap. The CDR3 sequence is 12 residues long. Germline V gives CDR1 SEHNR, CDR2 FQNEAQ (reference sequence). Across 20 to 25 US areas, participants ranged in age from about 18 to 100 years. Participants reported their clinical history, and cohort assignment relied on those reports. Sequencing was performed with immunoSEQ multiplex PCR; in TCRdb, only in-frame clones are kept and a portion is missing. The sample consists of about 160,000 clones, around 80% of them appearing once. This sequence was found in a woman aged 55-70 years who had recovered from COVID-19. The chain couples TRBV7-9 to TRBJ1-2; unclear D gene. Sequencing was carried out using PBMCs or T cells enriched from blood (not recorded which). CDR3 bases: TGTGCCAGCAGCCAGAGGGTAGGGGGCTACACCTTC. The encoded protein is CASSQRVGGYTF.